The 20 T cell receptor beta chains listed next were all sequenced from one sample in a study of T cell responses to AZD1222 COVID-19 vaccine. Some clones are missing from TCRdb's copy, which holds only in-frame ones; the method was immunoSEQ multiplex PCR. Among fewer than 150,000 clones listed, more than 75% were seen once. The sample consisted of peripheral blood, taken 28 days after the second AZD1222 dose. The receptors stem from an adult who received the AZD1222 COVID-19 vaccine.

J is TRBJ2-2 and V is TRBV27; 11 nucleotides align to TRBD2. The junction had 7 bases not matched to a gene; V was cut back by 6 bases and J by 4 bases. The germline gives CDR1 MNHEY, CDR2 SMNVEV (reference sequence). The CDR3 sequence is 16 residues long. The chain's CDR3 is CASSSRLAGRTGELFF. The CDR3 DNA is TGTGCCAGCAGCTCAAGACTAGCGGGACGCACCGGGGAGCTGTTTTTT.

J is TRBJ2-1 and V is TRBV5-3; 11 nucleotides agree with TRBD2. TRBV5-3 qualifies as an ORF whose function is uncertain. With V trimmed by 4 bases and J by 3 bases, 3 bases remained unmatched. This CDR3 has 15 residues. CDR3 bases: TGTGCCAGAAGCCTCGGACTAGCGGGCTACAATGAGCAGTTCTTC. It translates to CARSLGLAGYNEQFF.

This clone showed up just once. The V gene is TRBV4-3, the J gene TRBJ1-2, with TRBD1 as a possible D gene (5 bases). Germline CDR1 and CDR2: LGHNA and YSLEER. The ends were cut back, 0 bases at V and 5 bases at J, with 13 bases in the middle. The CDR3 length is 15 residues. CDR3 sequence reads: CASSQDWDGFYGYTF. CDR3 coding DNA: TGCGCCAGCAGCCAAGACTGGGACGGATTTTATGGCTACACCTTC.

V and J are TRBV7-2 and TRBJ2-1; no reliable D call. The CDR3 runs 12 residues. Trimming shortened V by 4 bases and J by 3 bases, and 4 bases separated the two germline ends. The V gene's germline CDR1 is SGHTA and CDR2 FQGNSA. The CDR3 DNA reads as TGTGCCAGCAGCTCTATCTACAATGAGCAGTTCTTC. This encodes CASSSIYNEQFF.

This clone came up a few times. The genes are TRBV7-3 and TRBJ2-7, with a tentative D call TRBD2 (6 bases). Trimming left V 2 bases short and J 5 bases short, with 10 bases between. The CDR3 has 13 residues. Germline values: CDR1 SGHTA, CDR2 FQGTGA. The CDR3 sequence is CASSLGLANEQYF. The CDR3 DNA is TGTGCCAGCAGCTTAGGGCTAGCGAACGAGCAGTACTTC.

The rearrangement uses TRBV7-8 and TRBJ2-1; no definite D call. CDR1 and CDR2 (germline): SGHVS, FQNEAQ. This CDR3 contains 18 residues. The V end was cut by 2 bases, the J end by 0 bases, with 17 bases between. The CDR3 loop reads CASSLRSVGPSSYNEQFF. The CDR3 bases are TGTGCCAGCAGCTTACGGTCGGTGGGTCCGAGCTCCTACAATGAGCAGTTCTTC.

The chain joins TRBV5-6 to TRBJ1-5, with 8 bases that match TRBD1. Germline V gene sequence: CDR1 SGHDT, CDR2 YYEEEE. V lost 1 base and J lost 7; bases outside the gene matches: 4. The CDR3 extends over 14 amino acids. The CDR3 here is CASSLSGGGQPQHF. The DNA of the CDR3 is TGTGCCAGCAGCTTGTCAGGGGGCGGCCAGCCCCAGCATTTT.

The CDR3 nucleotides are TGCGCCAGCAGCCCCGAGCCGTCAGGAATCTCTGGAAACACCATATATTTT. Translated: CASSPEPSGISGNTIYF. This rearrangement joins TRBV4-1 to TRBJ1-3; no definite D call. The CDR3 contains 17 residues. V lost 4 bases and J 0 bases, leaving 16 bases between the germline ends. Germline CDR1 MGHRA, CDR2 YSYEKL.

This clone was counted once. The rearrangement joins TRBV4-1 to TRBJ2-7; 10 bases are a match to TRBD2. Per germline, CDR1 MGHRA and CDR2 YSYEKL. The CDR3 is 18 amino acids. Trimming at V came to 3 bases and at J to 3 bases, leaving 14 bases not matched to a gene. CDR3 residues: CASSHARRKTSGNYEQYF. The CDR3 DNA is TGCGCCAGCAGCCATGCGAGGCGAAAAACTAGCGGGAACTACGAGCAGTACTTC.

V usage is TRBV6-2 or TRBV6-3 and J usage is TRBJ2-3; D not certain. This CDR3 contains 15 residues. From germline, CDR1 is MNHEY and CDR2 SVGEGT. With 0 bases removed from V and 2 bases from J, the gap between germline ends came to 9 bases. DNA of the CDR3: TGTGCCAGCAGTTACTCGGCGGAACCCACAGATACGCAGTATTTT. Protein product: CASSYSAEPTDTQYF.

A single count supports this clone. The chain combines TRBV19 with TRBJ2-2, with a possible D match to TRBD2 (6 bases). The germline V gene encodes CDR1 LNHDA and CDR2 SQIVND (reference sequence). The CDR3 has 13 residues. CDR3 sequence: CAVGTPWIGELFF. The CDR3, as DNA: TGTGCTGTCGGGACTCCTTGGATCGGGGAGCTGTTTTTT.

The chain recombines TRBV13 with TRBJ2-3, with 8 bases aligning to TRBD2. V gave up 5 bases and J gave up 0 bases; unmatched junction bases: 10. The CDR3 runs to 17 residues. Germline CDR1 reads PRHDT; CDR2 reads FYEKMQ (reference sequence). Here the CDR3 DNA reads TGTGCCAGCAGCCCCCTCGGAGCGGGAGATAGCACAGATACGCAGTATTTT. It translates to CASSPLGAGDSTDTQYF.

The chain uses TRBV9 and TRBJ1-2; tentatively, D is TRBD1 (5 bases). CDR1 is SGDLS, CDR2 YYNGEE, per germline. V dropped 0 bases and J dropped 1 base, with 16 bases sitting between them. The CDR3 consists of 17 residues. The CDR3 DNA is TGTGCCAGCAGCGTAGCTGGGGGGGAAAACTTTAACTATGGCTACACCTTC. Amino acids: CASSVAGGENFNYGYTF.

The chain carries TRBV7-9 and TRBJ1-4; no firm D call. CDR1 is SEHNR, CDR2 FQNEAQ, per germline (reference sequence). V lost 1 base to trimming and J lost 8 bases, with 2 bases between them. This CDR3 is built from 11 residues. Written as DNA, the CDR3 is TGTGCCAGCAGCTTAGTGGAAAAACTGTTTTTT. Protein product: CASSLVEKLFF.

The chain combines TRBV19 with TRBJ2-7, with D unclear. CDR3 length: 12 amino acids. Trimming pared 5 bases from V and 3 bases from J, leaving 8 bases between. CDR1 is LNHDA, CDR2 SQIVND, per germline (reference sequence). The CDR3 DNA sequence: TGTGCCAGTAGTTCAGTGGGCTACGAGCAGTACTTC. Amino acid sequence: CASSSVGYEQYF.

J is TRBJ2-5 and V is TRBV13; perhaps TRBD1 as D (6 bases). V lost 5 bases, J lost 4 bases, and 17 bases lay in between. This CDR3 comprises 15 residues. CDR1 is PRHDT and CDR2 is FYEKMQ in the germline V gene (reference sequence). CDR3 in DNA: TGTGCCAGCAGCCCTAGGCCAACAGGGAGAGAGACCCAGTACTTC. Its translation is CASSPRPTGRETQYF.

The chain joins TRBV9 to TRBJ1-1, with 9 bases matching TRBD1. The CDR3 loop spans 17 amino acids. V gave up 3 bases and J gave up 6 bases; unmatched junction bases: 15. In germline, CDR1 is SGDLS, CDR2 YYNGEE. This chain's CDR3 is CASSGRDGTGSSAEAFF. CDR3 in DNA: TGTGCCAGCAGCGGGAGAGACGGGACAGGGTCTAGTGCTGAAGCTTTCTTT.

This clone was found once. This sequence joins TRBV2 and TRBJ2-7; TRBD2 aligns across 7 bases. V gave up 2 bases and J gave up 5 bases; unmatched junction bases: 3. The CDR3 runs to 13 residues. CDR1 is SNHLY and CDR2 is FYNNEI in the germline V gene. CDR3 sequence: CASSEPAGDEQYF. The CDR3 DNA sequence: TGTGCCAGCAGTGAACCGGCGGGGGACGAGCAGTACTTC.

The rearrangement links TRBV4-2 to TRBJ1-1; TRBD1 matches 7 bases. V lost 0 bases and J lost 5; bases outside the gene matches: 6. Germline lookup yields CDR1 LGHNA and CDR2 YNFKEQ. The CDR3 length is 15 residues. DNA for the CDR3: TGTGCCAGCAGCCAAGATCTACAGGGGATAACTGAAGCTTTCTTT. This encodes CASSQDLQGITEAFF.

This clone was detected only a few times. J is TRBJ2-1 and V is TRBV19, with 10 nucleotides matching TRBD2. V was clipped by 11 bases and J by 0 bases; unmatched bases: 16. Germline CDR1 is LNHDA and CDR2 is SQIVND (reference sequence). This CDR3 comprises 18 residues. CDR3 sequence: CAHTEGSGRANSYNEQFF. CDR3 coding DNA: TGTGCCCATACCGAGGGAAGCGGGAGGGCCAACTCCTACAATGAGCAGTTCTTC.